Listed below are T cell receptor beta chains from one sample, sequenced in a study of PD-1 blockade in classical Hodgkin lymphoma. The repertoire was sequenced with immunoSEQ multiplex PCR; TCRdb's copy has only in-frame clones and lacks some. The table records about 28,000 clones, around 77% of them present only once. The sequencing used peripheral blood mononuclear cells (PBMCs), collected before the fourth cycle of nivolumab. The source is a human donor with classical Hodgkin lymphoma. The conserved cysteine and the conserved F or W are not part of the CDR3 here.

TRBJ1-5 | TRBV18 | ASSHDRAYSNQPQH
TRBJ1-1 | TRBV25-1 | ASSETGLNTEAF
TRBJ1-1 | TRBV6-5 | ASSFTGGSTEAF
TRBJ1-5 | TRBV4-1 | ASSQETGVNQPQH
TRBJ2-2 | TRBV7-7 | ASSRTSGVVGELF
TRBJ1-2 | TRBV11-2 | ASSISRKTYGYT
TRBJ2-7 | TRBV19 | ASSIGTVWDEQY
TRBJ1-6 | TRBV5-6 | ASSLTGYHYNSPLH
TRBJ2-5 | TRBV28 | ASSLGPTLY
TRBJ1-5 | TRBV19 | ASSIATDQPQH
TRBJ1-4 | TRBV21-1 | ASSPGGTQKLF
TRBJ1-2 | TRBV2 | ASLDRELNYGYT